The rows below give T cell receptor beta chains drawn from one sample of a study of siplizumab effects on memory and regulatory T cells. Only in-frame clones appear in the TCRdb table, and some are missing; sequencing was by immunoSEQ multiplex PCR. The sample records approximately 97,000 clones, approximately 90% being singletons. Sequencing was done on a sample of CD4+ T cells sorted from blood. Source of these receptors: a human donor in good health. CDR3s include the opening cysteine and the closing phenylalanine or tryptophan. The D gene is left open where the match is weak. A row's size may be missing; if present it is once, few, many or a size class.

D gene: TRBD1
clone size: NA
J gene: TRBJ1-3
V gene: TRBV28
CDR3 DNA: TGTGCCAGCAGTTTTTCCGGGACAGGGGGCGCCGCTGGAAACACCATATATTTT
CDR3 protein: CASSFSGTGGAAGNTIYF

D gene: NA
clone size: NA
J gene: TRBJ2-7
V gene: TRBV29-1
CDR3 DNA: TGCAGCGTTGATAAAGGACAGCACAGCGAGCAGTACTTC
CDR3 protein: CSVDKGQHSEQYF

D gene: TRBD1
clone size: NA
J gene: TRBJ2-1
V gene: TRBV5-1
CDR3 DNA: TGCGCCAGCAGCTCACAGGGGGGTTCCTACAATGAGCAGTTCTTC
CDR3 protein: CASSSQGGSYNEQFF

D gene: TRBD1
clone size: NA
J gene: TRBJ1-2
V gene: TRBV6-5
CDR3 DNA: TGTGCCAGCAGTTACTTCAGGGGGAGAGGCTACACCTTC
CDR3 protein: CASSYFRGRGYTF

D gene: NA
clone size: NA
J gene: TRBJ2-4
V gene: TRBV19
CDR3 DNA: TGTGCCAGTAGTGGTCGGGTTTCAGGCAAAAACATTCAGTACTTC
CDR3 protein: CASSGRVSGKNIQYF

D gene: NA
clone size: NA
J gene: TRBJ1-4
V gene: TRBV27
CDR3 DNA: TGTGCCAGCAGGATCCAGGGGATTAATGAAAAACTGTTTTTT
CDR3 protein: CASRIQGINEKLFF

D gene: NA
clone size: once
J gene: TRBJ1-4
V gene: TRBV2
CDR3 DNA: TGTGCCAGCAGTCTCGACGCGATAGAAGGGAGTGAAAAACTGTTTTTT
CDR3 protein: CASSLDAIEGSEKLFF

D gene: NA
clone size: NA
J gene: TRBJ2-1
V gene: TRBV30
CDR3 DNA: TGTGCCTGGACCTCAGCAGCGGGCGCCAATGAGCAGTTCTTC
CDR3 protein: CAWTSAAGANEQFF

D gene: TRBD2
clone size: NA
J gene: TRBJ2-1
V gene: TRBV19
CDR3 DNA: TGTGCCAGCTTAGCGGGAGTCGGTACCTACAATGAGCAGTTCTTC
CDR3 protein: CASLAGVGTYNEQFF

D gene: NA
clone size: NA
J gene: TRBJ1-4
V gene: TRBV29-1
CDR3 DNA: TGCAGCGCCGAAGGACAGAAACCTAATGAAAAACTGTTTTTT
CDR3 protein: CSAEGQKPNEKLFF

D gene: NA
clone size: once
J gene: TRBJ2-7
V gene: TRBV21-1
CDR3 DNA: TGTGCCAGCAGCAAAGAAAGGACTCGATACACCTACGAGCAGTACTTC
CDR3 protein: CASSKERTRYTYEQYF

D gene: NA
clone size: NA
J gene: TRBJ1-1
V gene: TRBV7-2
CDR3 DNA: TGTGCCAGCAGCTTATATAAACAGGTTGCGAACACTGAAGCTTTCTTT
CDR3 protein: CASSLYKQVANTEAFF

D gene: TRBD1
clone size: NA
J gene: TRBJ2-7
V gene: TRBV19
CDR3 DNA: TGTGCCAGTAGTATAAACAGGGGGTCCCTCTACGAGCAGTACTTC
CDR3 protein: CASSINRGSLYEQYF

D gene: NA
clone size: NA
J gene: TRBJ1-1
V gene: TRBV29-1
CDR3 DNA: TGCAGCGTTCAACAGGACAGTAGAACTGAAGCTTTCTTT
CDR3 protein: CSVQQDSRTEAFF

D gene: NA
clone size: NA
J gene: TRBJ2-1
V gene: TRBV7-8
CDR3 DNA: TGTGCCAGCAGCCCACGCTCGCCGGCAGCATACAATGAGCAGTTCTTC
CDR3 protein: CASSPRSPAAYNEQFF